This passage covers 19 T cell receptor beta chains from one sample sequenced in a study of blood T cell repertoires in COVID-19. The method was immunoSEQ multiplex PCR; TCRdb's version includes in-frame clones alone and lacks a portion of them. The sample records over 250,000 clones, around nine tenths being singletons. Material for sequencing was peripheral blood. These receptors were collected from a man between 40 and 49 years old who had recovered from COVID-19.

The chain employs TRBV6-5 and TRBJ2-7; D perhaps matches TRBD1 (5 bases). Germline CDR1 MNHEY, CDR2 SVGAGI. The CDR3 has 14 residues. V was trimmed by 2 bases and J by 2 bases, leaving 10 bases between them. CDR3 DNA: TGTGCCAGCAGTTACAGCGAGACAGCCTACGAGCAGTACTTC. This encodes CASSYSETAYEQYF.

The V and J genes are TRBV5-1 and TRBJ2-3; no reliable D call. The germline V gene has CDR1 SGHRS and CDR2 YFSETQ. The CDR3 is 14 residues long. With 7 bases removed from V and 0 bases from J, the gap between germline ends came to 12 bases. In nucleotides, the CDR3 is TGCGCCAGCGTAGCCGACGCTAGCACAGATACGCAGTATTTT. Translation gives CASVADASTDTQYF.

The CDR3 here is CASTLLSRGRIPNYGYTF. The CDR3 nucleotides read TGTGCCAGCACCCTCCTGTCCAGGGGGCGGATTCCGAACTATGGCTACACCTTC. J is TRBJ1-2 and V is TRBV27; 8 nucleotides align to TRBD1. The V segment lost 7 bases and the J segment 2 bases; nucleotides outside the gene matches: 18. The CDR3 is 18 amino acids. The germline V gene encodes CDR1 MNHEY and CDR2 SMNVEV (reference sequence).

This chain joins TRBV5-1 and TRBJ2-7; 8 bases line up with TRBD1. The V gene's germline CDR1 is SGHRS and CDR2 YFSETQ. V lost 6 bases, J lost 3 bases, and 8 bases stayed unmatched. This CDR3 has 14 amino acids. CDR3 region: CASTSRTGSYEQYF. DNA for the CDR3: TGCGCCAGCACCTCTCGGACAGGGAGCTACGAGCAGTACTTC.

The chain recombines TRBV21-1 with TRBJ2-1; the D call in the table, TRBD2, was not verified against the DNA. TRBV21-1 is a recognized pseudogene. This CDR3 spans 16 amino acids. The DNA for the CDR3 is TGTGCCAGCAGCAAATGTGGGGAGAAGCGGGACAATGAGCAGTTCTTC. Its protein product is CASSKCGEKRDNEQFF.

This clone was counted between two and nine times. The chain carries TRBV27 and TRBJ1-1, with 12 bases aligning to TRBD1. The CDR3 runs to 18 residues. The V gene's germline CDR1 is MNHEY and CDR2 SMNVEV (reference sequence). The V and J ends lost 7 bases and 6 bases, in that order; junction bases with no gene match: 18. The CDR3: CASTLEGQGAHTDSEAFF. DNA of the CDR3: TGTGCCAGCACCCTCGAGGGACAGGGGGCGCATACGGACTCTGAAGCTTTCTTT.

The V gene is TRBV6-5, the J gene TRBJ1-1; no definite D call. The V gene lost 2 bases and the J gene lost 0 bases, with 10 bases spanning the gap. CDR3 length: 15 amino acids. CDR1 is MNHEY and CDR2 is SVGAGI in the germline V gene. The CDR3 DNA is TGTGCCAGCAGTTACGTTCGGGATATGAACACTGAAGCTTTCTTT. This codes for CASSYVRDMNTEAFF.

The V call is TRBV18, the J call TRBJ2-7, with TRBD1 identical over 7 bases. Per the germline V gene, CDR1 is KGHSH and CDR2 is LQKENI. The CDR3 is 15 amino acids. The junction had 5 bases not matched to a gene; V was cut back by 3 bases and J by 0 bases. The CDR3 is CASSPPGQSSYEQYF. In DNA, the CDR3 is TGTGCCAGCTCACCCCCGGGACAGAGCTCCTACGAGCAGTACTTC.

The V gene is TRBV18, the J gene TRBJ1-1, with 8 bases fitting TRBD1. Germline V lookup: CDR1 KGHSH, CDR2 LQKENI. V trimming: 5 bases; J trimming: 0 bases; junction bases outside the gene matches: 11. This CDR3 comprises 17 residues. CDR3 sequence (DNA): TGTGCCAGCTCATTTTCCAGACAGGGGCCGATGAACACTGAAGCTTTCTTT. Translation: CASSFSRQGPMNTEAFF.

This clone appeared a single time. The chain uses TRBV7-9 and TRBJ2-3, with D possibly being TRBD2 (6 bases). CDR1 and CDR2 from the germline V gene are SEHNR and FQNEAQ (reference sequence). V gave up 1 base and J gave up 0 bases, with 8 bases separating them. The CDR3 is made up of 15 amino acids. CDR3 sequence reads: CASSLVAVSTDTQYF. CDR3 nucleotide sequence: TGTGCCAGCAGCTTAGTAGCGGTTAGCACAGATACGCAGTATTTT.

The table lists this clone with a few counts. The chain couples TRBV29-1 to TRBJ2-5; 9 positions match TRBD2. With 2 bases clipped from V and 5 bases from J, the junction kept 6 bases outside the gene matches. The CDR3 loop spans 14 amino acids. Germline values: CDR1 SQVTM, CDR2 ANQGSEA. In nucleotides, the CDR3 is TGCAGCGTTGAACCTAGCGGGACCCTGGAGACCCAGTACTTC. Protein sequence: CSVEPSGTLETQYF.

This chain links TRBV2 with TRBJ1-6; the match to TRBD1 covers 8 bases. The V gene's germline CDR1 is SNHLY and CDR2 FYNNEI. The trim removed 6 bases at V and 0 bases at J, leaving 10 bases unmatched. CDR3 size: 18 residues. CDR3 protein: CASRARDRPSSYNSPLHF. DNA of the CDR3: TGTGCCAGCAGGGCCCGGGACAGGCCGAGCTCCTATAATTCACCCCTCCACTTT.

V is TRBV7-8 and J is TRBJ2-7; unclear D gene. The germline CDR1 and CDR2 sequences are SGHVS and FQNEAQ. CDR3 length equals 12 residues. Trimming shortened V by 3 bases and J by 4 bases, and 7 bases separated the two germline ends. The CDR3, as DNA: TGTGCCAGCAGCTTTGTGGCTTACGAGCAGTACTTC. Translating gives CASSFVAYEQYF.

The chain couples TRBV6-1 to TRBJ2-7, with TRBD1 identical over 8 bases. CDR3 length: 16 residues. Trimming cost V 3 bases and J 4 bases; bases outside gene matches: 11. Germline loops: CDR1 MNHNS, CDR2 SASEGT. For the CDR3, the DNA is TGTGCCAGCAGTGACCCTCAGGGGGCGAGAGGGTACGAGCAGTACTTC. As protein: CASSDPQGARGYEQYF.

V usage is TRBV3-1 (or the pseudogene TRBV3-2) and J usage is TRBJ2-7; D gene unclear. The V end lost 3 bases, the J end lost 3 bases, and 12 bases lay between the germline ends. The CDR3 runs 14 residues. Looked up from germline, CDR1 is LGHDT and CDR2 is YNNKEL (reference sequence). The CDR3 loop reads CASSHGPIRYEQYF. CDR3 in DNA: TGTGCCAGCAGCCACGGTCCTATCCGCTACGAGCAGTACTTC.

This clone showed up just once. The V gene is TRBV2, the J gene TRBJ2-1, with 13 bases identical to TRBD2. The CDR3 sequence is 16 residues long. Germline trimming cut 6 bases from V and 7 bases from J; bases unmatched to any gene: 9. Germline CDR1 SNHLY, CDR2 FYNNEI. The CDR3: CASRPPGLAGENEQFF. CDR3 sequence (DNA): TGTGCCAGCAGGCCCCCTGGACTAGCGGGAGAGAATGAGCAGTTCTTC.

The V and J genes are TRBV6-5 and TRBJ2-7; 9 nucleotides line up with TRBD1. Losses at the gene ends were 6 bases for V and 9 bases for J; bases not matched to a gene: 3. Germline values: CDR1 MNHEY, CDR2 SVGAGI. The CDR3 sequence is 11 residues long. CDR3 region: CASRQGAVQYF. Here the CDR3 DNA reads TGTGCCAGCAGACAGGGGGCTGTGCAGTACTTC.

The chain is built from TRBV6-6 and TRBJ1-5, with D possibly TRBD1 on 6 matching bases. The CDR3 has 12 amino acids. Germline loops: CDR1 MNHNY, CDR2 SVGAGI (reference sequence). Trimming pared 11 bases from V and 5 bases from J, leaving 13 bases between. The CDR3 region is CAGSQGDQPQHF. For the CDR3, the DNA is TGTGCCGGGTCACAGGGAGATCAGCCCCAGCATTTT.

The chain employs TRBV6-2 or TRBV6-3 and TRBJ2-1; 14 bases line up with TRBD2. V was clipped by 5 bases and J by 7 bases; unmatched bases: 10. Per the germline V gene, CDR1 is MNHEY and CDR2 is SVGEGT. This CDR3 contains 17 residues. The CDR3 protein is CASSNGLAGGRLNEQFF. The CDR3 region has the DNA TGTGCCAGCAGTAACGGACTAGCGGGGGGACGTTTGAATGAGCAGTTCTTC.